The rows below give T cell receptor beta chains drawn from one sample of a study of CD8 T cells in ankylosing spondylitis. TCRdb used MiXCR to reprocess the 5' RACE reads, holding one entry per CDR3 protein. The table lists approximately 150,000 distinct CDR3 sequences, 9.8% of them singletons. The sample consisted of blood, either unsorted or a sorted T cell fraction (not recorded which). The receptor set was obtained from a female donor with ankylosing spondylitis or in good health (not recorded which). The CDR3 runs from the conserved cysteine through the conserved F or W. The D gene is left open where the match is weak. Some rows have no size entry. The others give once, few or many, or a class for an expanded clone.

few TRBJ2-5 TRBV4-2 TRBD1 CASSQDEIGTDQETQYF TGTGCCAGCAGCCAAGATGAGATTGGGACAGACCAAGAGACCCAGTACTTC
. TRBJ2-5 TRBV15 TRBD2 CATSRSRTSAQETQYF TGTGCCACCAGCAGATCCCGGACTAGCGCTCAAGAGACCCAGTACTTC
many TRBJ2-5 TRBV27 TRBD2 CASSFGEGFRTQYF TGTGCCAGCAGTTTCGGGGAGGGGTTCCGGACCCAGTACTTC
many TRBJ2-4 TRBV4-3 . CASSQVVFKNIQYF TGCGCCAGCAGCCAAGTAGTTTTCAAGAACATTCAGTACTTC
. TRBJ1-4 TRBV3-1 . CASSQGWDEKLFF TGTGCCAGCAGCCAGGGGTGGGATGAAAAACTGTTTTTT
. TRBJ2-2 TRBV21-1 . CASTKPDSNTGELFF TGTGCCAGCACCAAGCCGGACAGCAACACCGGGGAGCTGTTTTTT
many TRBJ2-1 TRBV12-5 . CASGRWLNEQFF TGTGCTAGTGGTCGCTGGCTCAATGAGCAGTTCTTC
few TRBJ2-1 TRBV12-3/TRBV12-4 . CASSPSSDEQFF TGTGCCAGCAGTCCCTCTAGCGACGAGCAGTTCTTC
few TRBJ1-6 TRBV2 . CASKEDASLNSPLHF TGTGCCAGCAAAGAGGATGCCAGTCTTAATTCACCCCTCCACTTT
. TRBJ2-1 TRBV12-3/TRBV12-4 TRBD2 CASSLGTIGEQFF TGTGCCAGCAGTTTGGGGACTATCGGTGAGCAGTTCTTC
many TRBJ1-2 TRBV7-6 . CASSYQQGYGYTF TGTGCCAGCAGCTATCAACAGGGCTACGGCTACACCTTC
. TRBJ2-1 TRBV30 . CAWSVGQGGRYNEQFF TGTGCCTGGAGTGTTGGGCAGGGGGGCCGATACAATGAGCAGTTCTTC
. TRBJ2-1 TRBV7-6 . CASSLARGDNEQFF TGTGCCAGCAGCTTAGCGAGGGGGGACAATGAGCAGTTCTTC
few TRBJ2-7 TRBV7-9 . CASSLQRSYSYEQYF TGTGCCAGCAGTCTTCAGCGGAGCTACTCCTACGAGCAGTACTTC
few TRBJ2-5 TRBV7-9 . CASNPQQQGKETQYF TGTGCCAGCAACCCCCAGCAGCAGGGTAAAGAGACCCAGTACTTC
. TRBJ1-1 TRBV2 TRBD1 CAGSWTGDTEAFF TGTGCCGGCAGTTGGACAGGGGACACTGAAGCTTTCTTT
. TRBJ2-3 TRBV9 . CASSAPHHVVIERADTQYF TGTGCCAGCAGCGCCCCCCACCACGTCGTAATCGAACGGGCAGATACGCAGTATTTT
few TRBJ2-3 TRBV4-3 TRBD1 CASSQDGTGPTIAQYF TGCGCCAGCAGCCAAGATGGGACAGGACCGACGATAGCGCAGTATTTT
. TRBJ2-1 TRBV5-5 . CASSLLGRENNEQFF TGTGCCAGCAGCTTGCTTGGTCGGGAGAACAATGAGCAGTTCTTC
many TRBJ2-1 TRBV20-1 . CSARPWTVDNEQFF TGCAGTGCTAGACCGTGGACTGTTGACAATGAGCAGTTCTTC
many TRBJ2-7 TRBV5-1 TRBD1 CASSEGTATYEQYF TGCGCCAGCAGCGAAGGGACAGCTACCTACGAGCAGTACTTC
many TRBJ1-5 TRBV20-1 TRBD1 CSARDRGHQPQHF TGCAGTGCTAGAGACAGGGGGCATCAGCCCCAGCATTTT
few TRBJ2-1 TRBV12-3/TRBV12-4 . CASNSESDNEQFF TGTGCCAGCAATTCTGAATCGGACAATGAGCAGTTCTTC
many TRBJ1-1 TRBV7-9 TRBD1 CASSAPGQGTKAFF TGTGCCAGCAGCGCGCCGGGACAGGGGACTAAAGCTTTCTTT
few TRBJ2-7 TRBV7-9 . CASSPGSEAYEQYF TGTGCCAGCAGCCCCGGTTCCGAGGCCTACGAGCAGTACTTC
. TRBJ1-2 TRBV4-2 . CASSPWGESYGYTF TGTGCCAGCAGCCCATGGGGTGAATCCTATGGCTACACCTTC
. TRBJ2-1 TRBV5-6 . CAGGTLGNEQFF TGTGCCGGCGGGACCCTCGGGAATGAGCAGTTCTTC
few TRBJ2-2 TRBV20-1 . CSARGESRELFF TGCAGTGCTAGGGGGGAGAGCCGGGAGCTGTTTTTT
. TRBJ1-1 TRBV15 . CATSRDGGLELQILMNTEAFF TGTGCCACCAGCAGAGATGGGGGCCTCGAACTCCAAATCCTCATGAACACTGAAGCTTTCTTT
few TRBJ2-2 TRBV24-1 . CATSEQTTTGELFF TGTGCCACCAGTGAACAAACAACCACCGGGGAGCTGTTTTTT
. TRBJ2-4 TRBV2 . CASSRGERNIQYF TGTGCCAGCTCACGGGGAGAAAGGAACATTCAGTACTTC
many TRBJ2-5 TRBV6-5 TRBD2 CASSYSGGWATWETQYF TGTGCCAGCAGTTACTCCGGGGGGTGGGCTACCTGGGAGACCCAGTACTTC
few TRBJ1-5 TRBV4-3 . CASSQAGIGQPQHF TGCGCCAGCAGCCAAGCAGGGATCGGCCAGCCCCAGCATTTT